Below are 2 T cell receptor beta chains sequenced from a single sample in a study of Ad26.COV2.S vaccination and SARS-CoV-2 variants (dated by TCRdb to about 2021). The sample's treatment or condition, from its label and the paper: about 20 received Ad26.COV2.S at low or high dose, single or two shots; roughly five received placebo; per-sample allocation not given. Repertoires of vaccine and placebo recipients were sequenced from samples collected on day 63 after the first injection. Libraries were made using the immunoSEQ multiplex PCR assay. In TCRdb, the immuneACCESS table is reduced to in-frame sequences with V and J assigned. These tables do not hold every clone; where another copy was compared, an unresolved V gene accounts for under half, and the others remain unexplained. Present in this sample are hundreds of thousands of clones, 89% of which were seen just once. The leading ten clones occupy approximately 1.5% of the sample.

The sample consisted of peripheral blood, taken in a trial of Ad26.COV2.S vaccine versus placebo. The receptors here all came from a person aged 18-60 years who received the Ad26.COV2.S COVID-19 vaccine or a placebo.

This clone occurred a few times. The rearrangement uses TRBV19 and TRBJ1-5, with D possibly matching TRBD1 (5 bases). V was clipped by 5 bases and J by 0 bases, with 11 bases between them. Germline CDR1 and CDR2: LNHDA and SQIVND (reference sequence). The length of the CDR3 is 15 residues. The CDR3 spells CASSWDLYSNQPQHF. The CDR3 DNA sequence: TGTGCCAGTAGTTGGGACCTCTATAGCAATCAGCCCCAGCATTTT. The complete variable domain, with remaining parts taken from reference TRBV19 and TRBJ1-5, reads DGGITQSPKYLFRKEGQNVTLSCEQNLNHDAMYWYRQDPGQGLRLIYYSQIVNDFQKGDIAEGYSVSREKKESFPLTVTSAQKNPTAFYLCASSWDLYSNQPQHFGDGTRLSIL.

The V call is TRBV27, the J call TRBJ1-1; no clear D. Trimming removed 5 bases from V and 3 bases from J, with 16 bases in between. This CDR3 region has 15 residues. CDR1 is MNHEY, CDR2 SMNVEV, per germline (reference sequence). CDR3 sequence reads: CASSPRRRADTEAFF. In nucleotides, the CDR3 is TGTGCCAGCAGTCCTCGAAGGAGGGCGGACACTGAAGCTTTCTTT.